These 29 T cell receptor beta chains came from one sample sequenced in a study of shared clonotypes between healthy human individuals. Libraries were prepared by immunoSEQ multiplex PCR; TCRdb keeps only in-frame clonotypes and omits some of them. The data contain fewer than 1.4 million clones, approximately 80% of them singletons. Sequenced input: memory CD4+ T cells from PBMCs. Subset reported: CD45RA-negative fraction. The origin of the receptors is a man aged 18 to 29 in good health. Some clones in this sample may be carry-over from other donors' samples.

The rearrangement uses TRBV7-3 and TRBJ2-2, with a tentative D call TRBD2 (5 bases). V lost 2 bases and J 4 bases, leaving 14 bases between the germline ends. Looked up from germline, CDR1 is SGHTA and CDR2 is FQGTGA. The CDR3 consists of 16 residues. CDR3 bases: TGTGCCAGCAGCTTATTGACGGGAAGATTCACCGGGGAGCTGTTTTTT. Translation: CASSLLTGRFTGELFF. Full variable domain (remainder filled in from reference TRBV7-3 and TRBJ2-2): GAGVSQTPSNKVTEKGKYVELRCDPISGHTALYWYRQSLGQGPEFLIYFQGTGAADDSGLPNDRFFAVRPEGSVSTLKIQRTERGDSAVYLCASSLLTGRFTGELFFGEGSRLTVL.

This chain uses TRBV2 with TRBJ1-2, with D tentatively TRBD1 (6 bases). The CDR3 loop spans 13 amino acids. CDR1 and CDR2 from the germline V gene are SNHLY and FYNNEI. Trimming removed 5 bases at V and 4 bases at J, with 11 bases between. In nucleotides, the CDR3 is TGTGCCAGCAGTCCCCGACAGGCCTATGGCTACACCTTC. Its translation is CASSPRQAYGYTF. Variable domain in full (rest from reference TRBV2 and TRBJ1-2): EPEVTQTPSHQVTQMGQEVILRCVPISNHLYFYWYRQILGQKVEFLVSFYNNEISEKSEIFDDQFSVERPDGSNFTLKIRSTKLEDSAMYFCASSPRQAYGYTFGSGTRLTVV.

The chain couples TRBV18 to TRBJ2-2; D not certain. Trimming stripped 3 bases from V and 0 bases from J, with 8 bases between. Germline loops: CDR1 KGHSH, CDR2 LQKENI. This CDR3 contains 15 residues. This CDR3 is CASSPARSNTGELFF. CDR3 in DNA: TGTGCCAGCTCACCTGCACGATCGAACACCGGGGAGCTGTTTTTT.

This sequence joins TRBV5-1 and TRBJ2-1; no firm D call. This CDR3 comprises 15 residues. Germline-derived CDR1 and CDR2 are SGHRS and YFSETQ. V lost 1 base and J lost 0, with 8 bases in between. The CDR3 DNA is TGCGCCAGCAGCTTGAGGTGGGACTCCTACAATGAGCAGTTCTTC. Translated, it gives CASSLRWDSYNEQFF.

This clone was counted a few times. The gene calls are TRBV19 and TRBJ2-7; D gene ambiguous. V was cut by 0 bases and J by 5 bases, with 5 bases left in between. The germline V gene has CDR1 LNHDA and CDR2 SQIVND (reference sequence). This CDR3 region has 12 residues. As DNA, the CDR3 is TGTGCCAGTAGTATAGACGGACACGAGCAGTACTTC. Its protein is CASSIDGHEQYF. The full variable domain, its missing parts supplied by reference TRBV19 and TRBJ2-7, is DGGITQSPKYLFRKEGQNVTLSCEQNLNHDAMYWYRQDPGQGLRLIYYSQIVNDFQKGDIAEGYSVSREKKESFPLTVTSAQKNPTAFYLCASSIDGHEQYFGPGTRLTVT.

V gene TRBV7-3 combines with J gene TRBJ2-7, with TRBD2 matching 13 bases. CDR3 size: 17 residues. CDR1 and CDR2 from the germline V gene are SGHTA and FQGTGA. Trimming at V came to 1 base and at J to 5 bases, leaving 8 bases not matched to a gene. The CDR3, as DNA: TGTGCCAGCAGCTTAATAGGACTAGCGGGAGAGAGCCACGAGCAGTACTTC. It yields the protein CASSLIGLAGESHEQYF.

The CDR3 DNA reads as TGTGCCAGCTCACCGGGACGGTTGTCCGCGAACACCGGGGAGCTGTTTTTT. Protein sequence: CASSPGRLSANTGELFF. The chain joins TRBV18 to TRBJ2-2, with D perhaps given as TRBD1 or TRBD2 (5 bases each). This CDR3 is 17 amino acids long. The germline V gene encodes CDR1 KGHSH and CDR2 LQKENI. V shed 3 bases and J shed 0 bases, with 14 bases lying between them.

The J gene is TRBJ2-1, the V gene TRBV7-2; 10 bases are shared with TRBD2. J was trimmed by 6 bases and V by 5 bases; bases with no gene match: 10. Per germline, CDR1 SGHTA and CDR2 FQGNSA. The CDR3 length is 16 residues. The CDR3 DNA sequence: TGTGCCAGCAGCCGACAAGCGGGAGGGCCCCCCAATGAGCAGTTCTTC. It codes for CASSRQAGGPPNEQFF.

The chain couples TRBV2 to TRBJ2-1; 9 bases fit TRBD1. Germline V gene lookup returns CDR1 SNHLY and CDR2 FYNNEI. This CDR3 has 15 amino acids. The V gene end was trimmed by 4 bases and the J gene end by 2 bases; junction bases not matched to a gene: 3. CDR3 region: CASSGGTGPYNEQFF. In DNA, the CDR3 is TGTGCCAGCAGTGGGGGGACAGGGCCCTACAATGAGCAGTTCTTC.

The CDR3 DNA reads as TGTGCCAGCTCGACAGGGTCCGGGGAGCTGTTTTTT. Amino acids: CASSTGSGELFF. This chain links TRBV18 with TRBJ2-2, with 7 positions matching TRBD1. With V trimmed by 6 bases and J by 6 bases, 1 base remained unmatched. The CDR3 sequence is 12 residues long. The germline V gene encodes CDR1 KGHSH and CDR2 LQKENI.

The chain carries TRBV4-1 and TRBJ2-7; tentative D call: TRBD2 (5 bases). V gave up 4 bases and J gave up 0 bases, with 10 bases separating them. The germline CDR1 and CDR2 sequences are MGHRA and YSYEKL. This CDR3 comprises 14 residues. The CDR3 protein is CASSLSGNSYEQYF. The CDR3 region has the DNA TGCGCCAGCAGCCTCTCCGGGAACTCCTACGAGCAGTACTTC.

This clone has more than one count but fewer than ten. This chain uses TRBV6-6 with TRBJ1-2, with D possibly matching TRBD1 (5 bases). Germline CDR1 MNHNY, CDR2 SVGAGI (reference sequence). There are 14 residues in the CDR3. Between the trimmed V and J ends, which lost 2 bases and 8 bases, there was a span of 15 bases. The CDR3 DNA is TGTGCCAGCAGTTACGGTGGGGGGAATGGCGGCTACACCTTC. Encoded protein: CASSYGGGNGGYTF.

This chain links TRBV9 with TRBJ1-1; D remains unclear. Between the trimmed V and J ends, which lost 3 bases and 8 bases, there was a span of 5 bases. CDR1 SGDLS and CDR2 YYNGEE come from the germline V gene. The CDR3 is made up of 10 amino acids. The CDR3, as DNA: TGTGCCAGCAGCGCGCCCGAAGCTTTCTTT. Protein product: CASSAPEAFF.

The rearrangement joins TRBV29-1 to TRBJ2-7; D remains ambiguous. Trimming pared 4 bases from V and 2 bases from J, leaving 12 bases between. From germline, CDR1 is SQVTM and CDR2 ANQGSEA. CDR3 length: 13 residues. The CDR3 region is CSVVNRAPYEQYF. CDR3 coding DNA: TGCAGCGTTGTAAATAGGGCGCCCTACGAGCAGTACTTC.

The V call is TRBV5-1, the J call TRBJ2-5, with 7 bases identical to TRBD2. There are 15 residues in the CDR3. The V gene end was trimmed by 0 bases and the J gene end by 7 bases; junction bases not matched to a gene: 9. CDR1 SGHRS and CDR2 YFSETQ come from the germline V gene. The CDR3: CASSLAAGPRGTQYF. The DNA for the CDR3 is TGCGCCAGCAGCTTGGCAGCGGGGCCTAGGGGGACCCAGTACTTC. Looking up the rest from reference TRBV5-1 and TRBJ2-5 gives the full variable domain: KAGVTQTPRYLIKTRGQQVTLSCSPISGHRSVSWYQQTPGQGLQFLFEYFSETQRNKGNFPGRFSGRQFSNSRSEMNVSTLELGDSALYLCASSLAAGPRGTQYFGPGTRLLVL.

This rearrangement joins TRBV18 to TRBJ1-1, with D hard to call. V was pared by 1 base and J by 0 bases, with 12 bases between. Germline V gene lookup returns CDR1 KGHSH and CDR2 LQKENI. The CDR3 extends over 16 amino acids. Written as DNA, the CDR3 is TGTGCCAGCTCACCACGTTTGAGCGGGATGAACACTGAAGCTTTCTTT. It encodes CASSPRLSGMNTEAFF. The whole variable domain, remainder taken from reference TRBV18 and TRBJ1-1, is NAGVMQNPRHLVRRRGQEARLRCSPMKGHSHVYWYRQLPEEGLKFMVYLQKENIIDESGMPKERFSAEFPKEGPSILRIQQVVRGDSAAYFCASSPRLSGMNTEAFFGQGTRLTVV.

This clone has a handful of counts. J is TRBJ1-5 and V is TRBV5-3, with D unresolved. TRBV5-3 is an open reading frame, and its role is uncertain. Trimming left V 4 bases short and J 0 bases short, with 23 bases between. The CDR3 is 19 amino acids. Here the CDR3 reads CARSPEPGRAEVSNQPQHF. DNA for the CDR3: TGTGCCAGAAGCCCGGAACCGGGGAGGGCGGAGGTTAGCAATCAGCCCCAGCATTTT.

The table lists this clone with a few counts. The V gene is TRBV29-1, the J gene TRBJ1-1, with D hard to call. The CDR3 consists of 13 residues. Deletions cut 5 bases from V and 7 bases from J, with 17 bases between. The germline V gene has CDR1 SQVTM and CDR2 ANQGSEA. CDR3 amino acids: CSVRVSMKGEAFF. CDR3 nucleotides: TGCAGCGTTCGGGTGTCCATGAAAGGTGAAGCTTTCTTT.

The V gene is TRBV28, the J gene TRBJ2-7; 7 positions match TRBD2. With V trimmed by 4 bases and J by 2 bases, 8 bases remained unmatched. The CDR3 spans 15 residues. CDR1 MDHEN and CDR2 SYDVKM come from the germline V gene. The CDR3 DNA reads TGTGCCAGCAGTTCGTGGACTAGTGGCGCCTACGAGCAGTACTTC. It encodes CASSSWTSGAYEQYF.

The chain employs TRBV18 and TRBJ2-1, with D possibly being TRBD2 (5 bases). Trimming removed 3 bases at V and 8 bases at J, with 20 bases between. The CDR3 totals 16 residues. Germline V gene sequence: CDR1 KGHSH, CDR2 LQKENI. In DNA form, the CDR3 reads TGTGCCAGCTCACCCGGCGGGTCCATGTGGTTCGATGAGCAGTTCTTC. It is translated as CASSPGGSMWFDEQFF.

This clone was seen a handful of times. V and J are TRBV6-1 and TRBJ2-1; 9 nucleotides match TRBD1. V trimming: 4 bases; J trimming: 2 bases; junction bases outside the gene matches: 9. The CDR3 is 17 amino acids. The germline CDR1 and CDR2 sequences are MNHNS and SASEGT. CDR3 nucleotides: TGTGCCAGCAGTGGGACAGGGGTAGCGGCTACCTACAATGAGCAGTTCTTC. Protein: CASSGTGVAATYNEQFF.

This chain links TRBV6-5 with TRBJ1-3; D is uncertain. V shed 3 bases and J shed 2 bases, with 11 bases lying between them. From germline, CDR1 is MNHEY and CDR2 SVGAGI. The CDR3 length is 15 residues. CDR3 sequence: CASSYRGAPGNTIYF. Here the CDR3 DNA reads TGTGCCAGCAGTTATCGGGGAGCGCCTGGAAACACCATATATTTT.

J is TRBJ1-5 and V is TRBV4-1; TRBD1 matches 10 bases. Germline V gene lookup returns CDR1 MGHRA and CDR2 YSYEKL. Losses at the gene ends were 1 base for V and 3 bases for J; bases not matched to a gene: 3. The CDR3 has 16 residues. The CDR3 coding sequence is TGCGCCAGCAGCCAAGGGACAGGGGGTTACAATCAGCCCCAGCATTTT. It specifies CASSQGTGGYNQPQHF.

The rearrangement links TRBV11-2 to TRBJ2-7; tentative D call: TRBD1 (7 bases). V was shortened by 0 bases and J by 2 bases, with 11 bases between the two germline ends. Germline V gene data show CDR1 as SGHAT and CDR2 as FQNNGV. The CDR3 length is 15 residues. CDR3 nucleotide sequence: TGTGCCAGCAGCTTAGAGGCAGGGGGGACCTACGAGCAGTACTTC. Encoded protein: CASSLEAGGTYEQYF.

This clone has more than one count but fewer than ten. V and J are TRBV5-1 and TRBJ2-5; 7 bases line up with TRBD1. V lost 0 bases and J lost 0; bases outside the gene matches: 5. CDR3 size: 16 residues. Germline CDR1 and CDR2: SGHRS and YFSETQ. The CDR3 reads CASSLGTGAYQETQYF. CDR3 nucleotide sequence: TGCGCCAGCAGCTTGGGTACAGGGGCCTACCAAGAGACCCAGTACTTC.

V is TRBV12-5 and J is TRBJ2-3; no definite D call. V shed 5 bases and J shed 0 bases, with 9 bases lying between them. The CDR3 extends over 14 amino acids. Germline values: CDR1 LGHNT, CDR2 FRNRAP. The CDR3 DNA reads TGTGCTAGTGGTCTCGGATTTAGCACAGATACGCAGTATTTT. It is translated as CASGLGFSTDTQYF.

CDR3 nucleotide sequence: TGTGCCAGCAGTTTTTTCACAGATACGCAGTATTTT. Amino acid sequence: CASSFFTDTQYF. This chain uses TRBV28 with TRBJ2-3, with D unresolved. The CDR3 totals 12 residues. Germline loops: CDR1 MDHEN, CDR2 SYDVKM. The V gene lost 3 bases and the J gene lost 2 bases, with 3 bases spanning the gap.

The chain joins TRBV7-3 to TRBJ2-7; D uncertain. Trimming removed 5 bases from V and 1 base from J, with 9 bases in between. The CDR3 contains 13 residues. Germline values: CDR1 SGHTA, CDR2 FQGTGA. CDR3 amino acids: CASSPSWSYEQYF. CDR3 in DNA: TGTGCCAGCAGCCCCTCGTGGTCCTACGAGCAGTACTTC.

J is TRBJ2-7 and V is TRBV5-4, with a possible D match to TRBD2 (5 bases). CDR1 is SGHNT and CDR2 is YYREEE in the germline V gene (reference sequence). The V end was cut by 2 bases, the J end by 4 bases, with 10 bases between. The CDR3 extends over 13 amino acids. CDR3 DNA sequence: TGTGCCAGCAGCTTTCGGACTGGATACGAGCAGTACTTC. It is translated as CASSFRTGYEQYF.